This T cell receptor (beta chain) was sequenced for a study of OX40 agonist ivuxolimab in advanced cancers. Sequencing used immunoSEQ multiplex PCR; TCRdb keeps in-frame clones, though not all of them. The sample holds about 83,000 clones, around nine tenths seen once. General observations from the study: Some nonresponders likewise displayed low normalized T-cell clonal expansion.

Regarding this clone: What it binds is unknown.

Trimming left V 5 bases short and J 8 bases short, with 18 bases between. Germline CDR1 SGHVS, CDR2 FQNEAQ. This CDR3 has 14 amino acids. V and J are TRBV7-8 and TRBJ2-5; no clear D. The receptor was derived from an adult with an advanced solid tumor such as melanoma, head and neck, liver or kidney cancer. The sample in question was CD4+ or CD8+ T cells sorted from blood, obtained in a trial of the OX40 agonist ivuxolimab. CDR3 in DNA: TGTGCCAGCAGCCTTCATGCTGGGGTGGAAACCCAGTACTTC. This translates into CASSLHAGVETQYF.